This T cell receptor (beta chain) was obtained from a study of blood T cell repertoires in COVID-19. On the study more broadly: Specimens from acute and convalescent COVID-19 originated in the United States, Italy and Spain. PBMCs, B-cell-depleted T cells, or T cells provided the cDNA or gDNA that made up the material.

Trimming shortened V by 3 bases and J by 1 base, and 15 bases separated the two germline ends. The CDR3 has 15 amino acids. Per germline, CDR1 DFQATT and CDR2 SNEGSKA (reference sequence). The authors' processing: Amplifying reference gene primers gave estimates of nucleated cell counts. The repertoire was sequenced with immunoSEQ multiplex PCR; TCRdb's copy has only in-frame clones and lacks some. Clone size and V and J calls were adopted from that table, with D and trimming inferred from the DNA. The sample records around 100,000 clones, about 90% being singletons. The sequenced sample was peripheral blood. This TCR came from a human donor in a cohort sampled during active COVID-19. V usage is TRBV20-1 and J usage is TRBJ1-1; D gene ambiguous. Here the CDR3 DNA reads TGCAGTGCTAGTACGTTCTTAGAGGGGAACACTGAAGCTTTCTTT. It translates to CSASTFLEGNTEAFF.